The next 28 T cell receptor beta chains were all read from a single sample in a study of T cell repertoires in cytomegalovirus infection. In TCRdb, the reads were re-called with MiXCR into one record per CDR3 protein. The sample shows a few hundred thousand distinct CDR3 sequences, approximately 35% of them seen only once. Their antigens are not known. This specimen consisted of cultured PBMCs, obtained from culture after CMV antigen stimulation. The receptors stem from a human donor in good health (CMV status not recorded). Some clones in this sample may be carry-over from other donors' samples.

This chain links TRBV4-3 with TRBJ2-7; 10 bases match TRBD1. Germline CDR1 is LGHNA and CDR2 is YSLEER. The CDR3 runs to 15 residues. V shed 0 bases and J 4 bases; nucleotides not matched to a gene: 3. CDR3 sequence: CASSQDVGQGYEQYF. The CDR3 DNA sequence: TGCGCCAGCAGCCAAGATGTGGGACAGGGGTACGAGCAGTACTTC.

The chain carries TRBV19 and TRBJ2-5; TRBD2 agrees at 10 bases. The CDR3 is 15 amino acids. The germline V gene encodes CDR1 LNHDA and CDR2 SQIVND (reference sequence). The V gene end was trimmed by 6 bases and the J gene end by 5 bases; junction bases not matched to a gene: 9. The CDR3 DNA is TGTGCCAGTAGACCCGGACTAGCGGCCGGGGAGACCCAGTACTTC. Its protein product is CASRPGLAAGETQYF.

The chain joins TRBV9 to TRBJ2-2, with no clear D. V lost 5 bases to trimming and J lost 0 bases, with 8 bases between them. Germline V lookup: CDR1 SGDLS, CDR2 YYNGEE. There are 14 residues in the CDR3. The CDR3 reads CASRQSSNTGELFF. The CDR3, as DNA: TGTGCCAGCAGACAAAGTTCGAACACCGGGGAGCTGTTTTTT.

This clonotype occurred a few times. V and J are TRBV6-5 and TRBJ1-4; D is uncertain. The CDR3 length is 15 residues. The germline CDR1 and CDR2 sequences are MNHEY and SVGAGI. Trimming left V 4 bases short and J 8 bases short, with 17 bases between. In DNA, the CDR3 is TGTGCCAGCAGTTCCGCCGGAGCCGGCCAGGAAAAACTGTTTTTT. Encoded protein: CASSSAGAGQEKLFF.

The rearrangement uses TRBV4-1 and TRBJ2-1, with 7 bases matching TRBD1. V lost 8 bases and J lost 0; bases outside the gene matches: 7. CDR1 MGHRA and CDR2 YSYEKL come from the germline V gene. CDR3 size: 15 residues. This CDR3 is CASADRDSSYNEQFF. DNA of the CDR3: TGCGCCAGCGCGGACCGGGACAGCTCCTACAATGAGCAGTTCTTC.

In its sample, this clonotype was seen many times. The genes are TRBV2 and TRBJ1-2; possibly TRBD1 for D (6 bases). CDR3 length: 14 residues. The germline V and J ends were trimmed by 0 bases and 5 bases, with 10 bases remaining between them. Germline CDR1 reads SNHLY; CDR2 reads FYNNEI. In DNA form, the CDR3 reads TGTGCCAGCAGTGAAGCGCTTGGACAGTATGGCTACACCTTC. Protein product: CASSEALGQYGYTF.

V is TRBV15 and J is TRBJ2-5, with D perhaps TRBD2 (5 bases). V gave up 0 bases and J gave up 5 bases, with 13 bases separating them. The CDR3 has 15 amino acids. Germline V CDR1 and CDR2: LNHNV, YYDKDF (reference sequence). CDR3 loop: CATSRESGLKETQYF. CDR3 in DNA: TGTGCCACCAGCAGAGAGTCGGGGTTGAAGGAGACCCAGTACTTC. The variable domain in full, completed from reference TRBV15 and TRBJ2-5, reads DAMVIQNPRYQVTQFGKPVTLSCSQTLNHNVMYWYQQKSSQAPKLLFHYYDKDFNNEADTPDNFQSRRPNTSFCFLDIRSPGLGDTAMYLCATSRESGLKETQYFGPGTRLLVL.

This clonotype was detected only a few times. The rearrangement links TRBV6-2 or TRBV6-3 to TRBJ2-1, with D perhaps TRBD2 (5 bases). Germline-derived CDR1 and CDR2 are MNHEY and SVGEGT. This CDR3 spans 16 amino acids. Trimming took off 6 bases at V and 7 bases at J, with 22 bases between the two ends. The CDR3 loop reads CASSRAGLQKMNEQFF. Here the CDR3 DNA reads TGTGCCAGCAGCCGCGCCGGACTCCAGAAGATGAATGAGCAGTTCTTC.

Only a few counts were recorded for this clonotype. The CDR3 is CASSALRDRGSPLHF. The CDR3 DNA follows: TGTGCCAGCAGCGCCCTTCGGGACAGGGGATCACCCCTCCACTTT. The J gene is TRBJ1-6, the V gene TRBV7-2; 10 bases map to TRBD1. CDR1 SGHTA and CDR2 FQGNSA come from the germline V gene. V trimming: 5 bases; J trimming: 10 bases; junction bases outside the gene matches: 8. The length of the CDR3 is 15 residues.

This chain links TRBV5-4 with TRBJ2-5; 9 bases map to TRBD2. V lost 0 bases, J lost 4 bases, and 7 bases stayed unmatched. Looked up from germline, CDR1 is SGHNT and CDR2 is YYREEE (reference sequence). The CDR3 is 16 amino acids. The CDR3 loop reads CASSLDGGRAGETQYF. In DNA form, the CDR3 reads TGTGCCAGCAGCTTGGACGGCGGGAGGGCCGGAGAGACCCAGTACTTC.

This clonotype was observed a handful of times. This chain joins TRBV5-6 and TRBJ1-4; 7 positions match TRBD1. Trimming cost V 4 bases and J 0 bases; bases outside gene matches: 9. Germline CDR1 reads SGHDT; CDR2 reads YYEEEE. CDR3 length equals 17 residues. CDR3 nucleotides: TGTGCCAGCAGCATCGACAGGGCGGGGGCAACTAATGAAAAACTGTTTTTT. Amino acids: CASSIDRAGATNEKLFF.

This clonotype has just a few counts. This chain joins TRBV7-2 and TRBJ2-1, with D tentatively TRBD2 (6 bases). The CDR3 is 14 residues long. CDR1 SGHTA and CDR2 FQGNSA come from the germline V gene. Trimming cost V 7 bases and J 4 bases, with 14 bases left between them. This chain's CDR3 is CASTRLGYYNEQFF. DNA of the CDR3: TGTGCCAGCACCCGACTAGGCTATTACAATGAGCAGTTCTTC.

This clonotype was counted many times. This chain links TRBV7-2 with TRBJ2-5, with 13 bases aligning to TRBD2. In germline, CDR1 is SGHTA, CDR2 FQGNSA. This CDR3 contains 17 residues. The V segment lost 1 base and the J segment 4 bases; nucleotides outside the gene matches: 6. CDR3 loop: CASSLGTSGSWLETQYF. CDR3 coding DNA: TGTGCCAGCAGCTTAGGGACTAGCGGGAGTTGGTTAGAGACCCAGTACTTC.

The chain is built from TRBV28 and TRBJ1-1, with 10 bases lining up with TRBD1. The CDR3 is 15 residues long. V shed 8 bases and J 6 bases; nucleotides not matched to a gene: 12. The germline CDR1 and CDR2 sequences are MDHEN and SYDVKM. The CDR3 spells CASCLPGQGCPEAFF. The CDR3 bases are TGTGCCAGCTGCCTACCGGGACAGGGGTGCCCTGAAGCTTTCTTT. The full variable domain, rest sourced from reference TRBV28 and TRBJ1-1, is DVKVTQSSRYLVKRTGEKVFLECVQDMDHENMFWYRQDPGLGLRLIYFSYDVKMKEKGDIPEGYSVSREKKERFSLILESASTNQTSMYLCASCLPGQGCPEAFFGQGTRLTVV.

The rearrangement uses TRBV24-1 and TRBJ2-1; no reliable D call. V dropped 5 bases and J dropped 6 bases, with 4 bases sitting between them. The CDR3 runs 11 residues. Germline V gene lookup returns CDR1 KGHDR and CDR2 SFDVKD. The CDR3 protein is CATSGGNEQFF. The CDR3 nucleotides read TGTGCCACCAGTGGGGGCAATGAGCAGTTCTTC.

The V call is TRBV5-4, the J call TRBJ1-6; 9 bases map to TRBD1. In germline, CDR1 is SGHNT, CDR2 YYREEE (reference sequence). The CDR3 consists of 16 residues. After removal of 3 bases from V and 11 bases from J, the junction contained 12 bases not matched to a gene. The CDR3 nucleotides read TGTGCCAGCAGCTCCCCGGGACAGGGCATATCGGCACCCCTCCACTTT. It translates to CASSSPGQGISAPLHF.

This CDR3 is CASSPQGEAFF. The DNA of the CDR3 is TGTGCCAGCTCACCACAGGGTGAAGCTTTCTTT. J is TRBJ1-1 and V is TRBV18; D gene ambiguous. Trimming pared 1 base from V and 7 bases from J, leaving 4 bases between. CDR3 length: 11 amino acids. Germline V gives CDR1 KGHSH, CDR2 LQKENI.

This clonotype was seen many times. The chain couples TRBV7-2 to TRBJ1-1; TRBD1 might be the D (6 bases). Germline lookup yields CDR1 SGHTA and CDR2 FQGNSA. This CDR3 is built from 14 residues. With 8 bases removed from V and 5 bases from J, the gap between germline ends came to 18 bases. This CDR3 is CASVRDRKFTEAFF. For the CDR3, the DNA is TGTGCCAGCGTTCGAGACAGGAAGTTTACTGAAGCTTTCTTT.

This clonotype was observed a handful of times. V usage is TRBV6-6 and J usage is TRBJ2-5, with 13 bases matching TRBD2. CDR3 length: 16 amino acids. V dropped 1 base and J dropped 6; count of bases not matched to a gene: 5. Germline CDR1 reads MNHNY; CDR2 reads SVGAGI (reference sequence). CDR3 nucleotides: TGTGCCAGCAGTTACTTGACTAGCGGGAGGATGCAGACCCAGTACTTC. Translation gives CASSYLTSGRMQTQYF.

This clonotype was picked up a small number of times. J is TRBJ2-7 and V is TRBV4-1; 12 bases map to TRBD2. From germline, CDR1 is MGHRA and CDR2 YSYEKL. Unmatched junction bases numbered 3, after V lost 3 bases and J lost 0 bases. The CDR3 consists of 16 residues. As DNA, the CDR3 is TGCGCCAGCAGCCACAGGACTAGCGGGAACTCCTACGAGCAGTACTTC. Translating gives CASSHRTSGNSYEQYF.

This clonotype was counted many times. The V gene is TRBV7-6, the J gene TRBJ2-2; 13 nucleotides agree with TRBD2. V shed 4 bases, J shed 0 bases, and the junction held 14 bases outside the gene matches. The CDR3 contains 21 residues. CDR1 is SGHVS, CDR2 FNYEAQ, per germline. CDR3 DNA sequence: TGTGCCAGCAGCTCCAACATTGGGGTCGGACTAGCGGGAGCGAACACCGGGGAGCTGTTTTTT. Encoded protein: CASSSNIGVGLAGANTGELFF. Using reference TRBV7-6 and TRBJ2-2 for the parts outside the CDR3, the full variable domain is GAGVSQSPRYKVTKRGQDVALRCDPISGHVSLYWYRQALGQGPEFLTYFNYEAQQDKSGLPNDRFSAERPEGSISTLTIQRTEQRDSAMYRCASSSNIGVGLAGANTGELFFGEGSRLTVL.

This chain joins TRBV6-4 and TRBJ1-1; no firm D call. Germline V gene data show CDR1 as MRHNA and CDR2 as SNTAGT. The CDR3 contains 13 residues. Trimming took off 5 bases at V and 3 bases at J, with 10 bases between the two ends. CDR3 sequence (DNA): TGTGCCAGCAGTAGGGTTTGGGACACTGAAGCTTTCTTT. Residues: CASSRVWDTEAFF.

The CDR3 coding sequence is TGCAGCGTTTTCCCCCTGGGGGCGACGGGCACTGAAGCTTTCTTT. This codes for CSVFPLGATGTEAFF. The chain carries TRBV29-1 and TRBJ1-1; TRBD1 might be the D (6 bases). Germline V lookup: CDR1 SQVTM, CDR2 ANQGSEA. Trimming shortened V by 5 bases and J by 4 bases, and 20 bases separated the two germline ends. The CDR3 loop spans 15 amino acids.

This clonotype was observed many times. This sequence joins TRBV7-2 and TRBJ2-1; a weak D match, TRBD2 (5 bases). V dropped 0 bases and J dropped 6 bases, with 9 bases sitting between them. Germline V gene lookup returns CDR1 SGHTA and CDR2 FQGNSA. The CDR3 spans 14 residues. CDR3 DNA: TGTGCCAGCAGCTTAGCCGGACTGATCAATGAGCAGTTCTTC. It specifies CASSLAGLINEQFF.

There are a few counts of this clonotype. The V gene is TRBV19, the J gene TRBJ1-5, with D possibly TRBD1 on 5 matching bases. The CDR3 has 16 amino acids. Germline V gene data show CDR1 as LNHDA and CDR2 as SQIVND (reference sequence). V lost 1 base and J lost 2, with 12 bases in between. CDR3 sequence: CASSIGSGFGNQPQHF. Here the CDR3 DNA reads TGTGCCAGTAGTATAGGCTCAGGGTTTGGCAATCAGCCCCAGCATTTT.

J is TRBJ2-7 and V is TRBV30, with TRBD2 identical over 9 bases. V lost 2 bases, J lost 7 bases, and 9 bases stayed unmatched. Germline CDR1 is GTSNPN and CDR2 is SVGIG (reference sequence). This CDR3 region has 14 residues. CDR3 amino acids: CAWSFPGLAREQYF. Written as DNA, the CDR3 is TGTGCCTGGAGTTTCCCTGGACTAGCGCGGGAGCAGTACTTC. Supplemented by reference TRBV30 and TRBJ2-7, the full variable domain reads SQTIHQWPATLVQPVGSPLSLECTVEGTSNPNLYWYRQAAGRGLQLLFYSVGIGQISSEVPQNLSASRPQDRQFILSSKKLLLSDSGFYLCAWSFPGLAREQYFGPGTRLTVT.

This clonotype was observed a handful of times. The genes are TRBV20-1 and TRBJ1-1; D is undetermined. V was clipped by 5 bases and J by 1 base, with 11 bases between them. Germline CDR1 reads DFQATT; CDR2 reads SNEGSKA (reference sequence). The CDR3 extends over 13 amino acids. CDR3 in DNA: TGCAGTGCTGCCCGGTCCGAGAACACTGAAGCTTTCTTT. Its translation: CSAARSENTEAFF.

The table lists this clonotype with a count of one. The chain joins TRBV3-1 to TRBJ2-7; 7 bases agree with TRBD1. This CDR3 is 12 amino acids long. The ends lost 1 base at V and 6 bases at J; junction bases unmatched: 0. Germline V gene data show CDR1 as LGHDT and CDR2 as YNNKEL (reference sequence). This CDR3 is CASSQGQGEQYF. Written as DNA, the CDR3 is TGTGCCAGCAGCCAAGGACAGGGCGAGCAGTACTTC.